This T cell receptor beta chain was identified in a study of T cell responses to AZD1222 COVID-19 vaccine. Study details: Investigators merged groups given second doses at roughly 4 or roughly 12 weeks.

A remark on this clone: Its antigen is currently unknown.

The CDR3 spans 12 residues. V lost 7 bases and J lost 3, with 11 bases in between. Germline CDR1 SGDLS, CDR2 YYNGEE. General study results and limits: The study identified only six AZD1222 recipients as seropositive at baseline.

Profiled with immunoSEQ multiplex PCR; TCRdb holds only in-frame clones, not every one. The sample records approximately 140,000 clones, 91% being singletons. V usage is TRBV9 and J usage is TRBJ2-7, with D possibly being TRBD2 (5 bases). The source was peripheral blood, collected on day 0 of AZD1222 vaccination. The TCR originated in an adult in good health. The CDR3 sequence is CASGSGNYEQYF. The CDR3 DNA is TGTGCCAGCGGGTCGGGGAACTACGAGCAGTACTTC.